The entry that follows covers one T cell receptor beta chain sequence. What it binds is not known. The conserved phenylalanine or tryptophan is not found at the CDR3 terminus, so this likely reflects a read error. Total RNA amounting to 450 to 500 ng was the source from which TCR beta cDNA was made with a constant-region primer. Sequencing libraries for TCR beta derived from three nested multiplex PCR rounds that used slightly modified ARM-PCR. Researchers ran the first two PCR rounds for approximately 10 cycles each with TRBV1-TRBV30 forward primers and a C-beta reverse primer. One entry per CDR3 protein, called by TCRdb with MiXCR from the multiplex PCR reads. The table lists roughly 78,000 distinct CDR3 sequences, roughly two thirds of them singletons. The sample originates from a study of tumor-infiltrating lymphocytes in primary liver carcinoma. Findings and caveats of the study: The top-250-clone fraction was significantly higher in tumors than in blood (p = 0.039).

The tissue used was unsorted bulk material of 20-30 mg. RNA and DNA were co-extracted from it with the AllPrep DNA/RNA mini kit. Every tumor sample held more than 85% viable tumor cells. CDR1 and CDR2 (germline): MNHNS, SASEGT. The CDR3 has 15 amino acids. The TCR sequence derives from a woman aged 55 to 70 with primary liver carcinoma and hepatitis B virus infection. Sequencing input: liver tumor tissue from sampling region 4. Indicated subset: tumor region T4, right-lateral pole. V is TRBV6-1 and J is TRBJ2-3; no definite D call. The CDR3 sequence: CASSEYYSSTDTQYS. CDR3 in DNA: TGTGCGAGCAGTGAATACTACAGCAGCACAGATACGCAGTATTCT.